This T cell receptor (beta chain) came from a study of blood T cell repertoires in COVID-19. The overall study: There were acute and convalescent COVID-19 samples, and they came from the United States, Italy and Spain.

How the authors handled the data: Reference gene primer amplification gave estimated nucleated cell counts. TCRdb keeps only in-frame clones here, not all; method: immunoSEQ multiplex PCR. V and J calls and clone size are given by that table; D and trimming were obtained from the DNA. The sample consists of a few hundred thousand clones, 82% of them appearing once. The sequence was obtained from a woman between 18 and 30 years old with acute or convalescent COVID-19. Sequenced input: peripheral blood.

The CDR3 DNA follows: TGTGCCAGCAGCTTACAGGGGTCAGATACGCAGTATTTT. Its translation: CASSLQGSDTQYF. The rearrangement uses TRBV5-4 and TRBJ2-3; 7 nucleotides align to TRBD1. The junction had 1 base not matched to a gene; V was cut back by 2 bases and J by 4 bases. The CDR3 is 13 residues long. Germline V CDR1 and CDR2: SGHNT, YYREEE (reference sequence).